The 7 T cell receptor beta chains listed next were all sequenced from one sample in a study of cytomegalovirus exposure and HLA in healthy donors. The method was immunoSEQ multiplex PCR; TCRdb's version includes in-frame clones alone and lacks a portion of them. The sample has some 170,000 clones; around 85% are singletons. Sequencing was carried out using PBMCs. The receptors originated from a young man in good health and CMV-seropositive.

CDR3 sequence: CASSVGAGGETQYF. The CDR3 DNA follows: TGTGCCAGCAGTGTGGGAGCGGGGGGAGAGACCCAGTACTTC. The chain employs TRBV2 and TRBJ2-5, with 9 bases lining up with TRBD2. The germline CDR1 and CDR2 sequences are SNHLY and FYNNEI. This CDR3 is 14 amino acids long. After removal of 4 bases from V and 4 bases from J, the junction contained 4 bases not matched to a gene. Variable domain in full (rest from reference TRBV2 and TRBJ2-5): EPEVTQTPSHQVTQMGQEVILRCVPISNHLYFYWYRQILGQKVEFLVSFYNNEISEKSEIFDDQFSVERPDGSNFTLKIRSTKLEDSAMYFCASSVGAGGETQYFGPGTRLLVL.

The chain links TRBV7-8 to TRBJ1-1; D not resolved. Per germline, CDR1 SGHVS and CDR2 FQNEAQ. Trimming cost V 6 bases and J 7 bases, with 15 bases left between them. The CDR3 contains 13 residues. The CDR3 region is CASSYGQAFEAFF. The CDR3, as DNA: TGTGCCAGCAGTTATGGGCAGGCGTTTGAAGCTTTCTTT.

The genes are TRBV4-2 and TRBJ2-7; 11 bases are shared with TRBD2. Germline CDR1 LGHNA, CDR2 YNFKEQ. The CDR3 runs 17 residues. Germline trimming cut 1 base from V and 3 bases from J; bases unmatched to any gene: 8. This chain's CDR3 is CASSQVGALAGDYEQYF. DNA of the CDR3: TGTGCCAGCAGCCAAGTGGGTGCACTAGCGGGGGACTACGAGCAGTACTTC.

The genes are TRBV5-4 and TRBJ1-6, with TRBD1 matching 8 bases. Germline CDR1 SGHNT, CDR2 YYREEE (reference sequence). V was pared by 3 bases and J by 7 bases, with 6 bases of the junction left unmatched. CDR3 size: 15 residues. This CDR3 reads CASSSDRVENSPLHF. CDR3 coding DNA: TGTGCCAGCAGCTCGGACAGGGTGGAAAATTCACCCCTCCACTTT.

This chain uses TRBV5-1 with TRBJ1-1, with 8 bases identical to TRBD1. The CDR3 totals 16 residues. V gave up 0 bases and J gave up 3 bases; unmatched junction bases: 7. Germline CDR1 is SGHRS and CDR2 is YFSETQ. This CDR3 is CASSLVVVQGDTEAFF. In DNA form, the CDR3 reads TGCGCCAGCAGCTTGGTCGTTGTACAGGGGGACACTGAAGCTTTCTTT.

Only one count was recorded for this clone. The chain links TRBV6-5 to TRBJ1-2, with D tentatively TRBD1 (5 bases). Germline V gene sequence: CDR1 MNHEY, CDR2 SVGAGI. This CDR3 comprises 12 residues. Trimming removed 4 bases at V and 8 bases at J, with 11 bases between. The CDR3 bases are TGTGCCAGCAGTTGGGGCGGGGGAGGCTACACCTTC. Protein product: CASSWGGGGYTF.

The V call is TRBV29-1, the J call TRBJ2-2; tentative D call: TRBD1 (6 bases). This CDR3 is built from 14 residues. The germline V gene encodes CDR1 SQVTM and CDR2 ANQGSEA. As DNA, the CDR3 is TGCAGTGGCTCTAGGGGGTCCAACACCGGGGAGCTGTTTTTT. Its protein is CSGSRGSNTGELFF.